This TCR beta chain was recorded in a study of monozygotic twins with inflammatory bowel disease. The germline V gene has CDR1 MDHEN and CDR2 SYDVKM. The CDR3 covers 16 residues. Through template switching, UMIs that included a 6-nucleotide sample barcode were added. TCRdb derives one entry per CDR3 protein from the 5' RACE reads, leaving out DNA. This table holds around 97,000 distinct CDR3 sequences. This clonotype was obtained from a human donor with ulcerative colitis or Crohn's disease, or a healthy co-twin of an affected twin (not recorded which). The sample consisted of blood. J is TRBJ2-3 and V is TRBV28; TCRdb selects TRBD2, and the lack of DNA leaves this call unchecked. The CDR3 is CASTRRVAGGTDTQYF.